One and the same sample provided the 17 T cell receptor beta chains below, sequenced in a study of Ad26.COV2.S vaccination and SARS-CoV-2 variants. Only in-frame clones appear in the TCRdb table, and some are missing; sequencing was by immunoSEQ multiplex PCR. The data contain 45,000 or so clones, about 80% of them singletons. Specimen: peripheral blood, collected after recovery from COVID-19. These receptors all stem from a human donor who had recovered from COVID-19.

The V and J genes are TRBV6-4 and TRBJ1-1, with 9 bases matching TRBD1. This CDR3 is 14 amino acids long. Per germline, CDR1 MRHNA and CDR2 SNTAGT. The V segment lost 4 bases and the J segment 7 bases; nucleotides outside the gene matches: 7. CDR3 sequence reads: CASSGGQGSGEAFF. In nucleotides, the CDR3 is TGTGCCAGCAGTGGCGGACAGGGGTCGGGTGAAGCTTTCTTT.

V and J are TRBV6-6 and TRBJ2-7; perhaps TRBD1 as D (5 bases). CDR1 is MNHNY and CDR2 is SVGAGI in the germline V gene (reference sequence). V was shortened by 2 bases and J by 3 bases, with 8 bases between the two germline ends. The CDR3 sequence is 13 residues long. The CDR3 loop reads CASSYDGHYEQYF. CDR3 coding DNA: TGTGCCAGCAGTTACGACGGACACTACGAGCAGTACTTC.

V usage is TRBV27 and J usage is TRBJ1-3, with no clear D. The length of the CDR3 is 15 residues. Between the trimmed V and J ends, which lost 4 bases and 3 bases, there was a span of 13 bases. Germline V gene lookup returns CDR1 MNHEY and CDR2 SMNVEV (reference sequence). The CDR3 sequence: CASSSTGSDGNTIYF. CDR3 DNA: TGTGCCAGCAGTTCAACCGGGTCTGATGGAAACACCATATATTTT.

The rearrangement joins TRBV6-6 to TRBJ2-3; D call uncertain. Germline V CDR1 and CDR2: MNHNY, SVGAGI (reference sequence). V lost 6 bases to trimming and J lost 4 bases, with 14 bases between them. The CDR3 covers 14 residues. CDR3 bases: TGTGCCAGCAGCCGGCAGGCTGTCCCAGATACGCAGTATTTT. Translation gives CASSRQAVPDTQYF.

This clone was counted once. The V and J genes are TRBV28 and TRBJ2-7, with D perhaps TRBD1 or TRBD2 (6 bases each). The germline CDR1 and CDR2 sequences are MDHEN and SYDVKM. The ends were cut back, 6 bases at V and 5 bases at J, with 17 bases in the middle. The CDR3 length is 14 residues. This chain's CDR3 is CASRPGGPRDEQYF. As DNA, the CDR3 is TGTGCCAGCAGGCCCGGGGGCCCCAGGGACGAGCAGTACTTC. Drawing the rest from reference TRBV28 and TRBJ2-7, the complete variable domain is DVKVTQSSRYLVKRTGEKVFLECVQDMDHENMFWYRQDPGLGLRLIYFSYDVKMKEKGDIPEGYSVSREKKERFSLILESASTNQTSMYLCASRPGGPRDEQYFGPGTRLTVT.

The genes are TRBV14 and TRBJ1-2, with no clear D. Germline V CDR1 and CDR2: SGHDN, FVKESK. Trimming cost V 1 base and J 7 bases, with 10 bases left between them. The CDR3 contains 13 residues. CDR3 sequence: CASSQGAHFGYTF. For the CDR3, the DNA is TGTGCCAGCAGCCAAGGGGCGCACTTTGGCTACACCTTC.

V and J are TRBV3-1 (or the pseudogene TRBV3-2) and TRBJ1-1; perhaps TRBD1 as D (6 bases). Trimming left V 3 bases short and J 1 base short, with 18 bases between. This CDR3 has 17 amino acids. Germline V CDR1 and CDR2: LGHDT, YNNKEL (reference sequence). CDR3: CASSHTGLSVSNTEAFF. CDR3 nucleotide sequence: TGTGCCAGCAGCCATACAGGGCTTTCCGTGTCGAACACTGAAGCTTTCTTT.

This chain links TRBV5-1 with TRBJ2-2, with TRBD2 matching 11 bases. CDR3 size: 13 residues. With 9 bases clipped from V and 7 bases from J, the junction kept 5 bases outside the gene matches. Per the germline V gene, CDR1 is SGHRS and CDR2 is YFSETQ. The CDR3 spells CATTSGSGGELFF. CDR3 in DNA: TGCGCCACCACTAGCGGGAGTGGCGGGGAGCTGTTTTTT.

The rearrangement joins TRBV12-3 or TRBV12-4 to TRBJ2-2; 9 bases align to TRBD1. The CDR3 totals 13 residues. The V and J ends lost 5 bases and 7 bases, in that order; junction bases with no gene match: 2. CDR3 residues: CASSRQGVGELFF. CDR3 bases: TGTGCCAGCAGTAGACAGGGGGTCGGGGAGCTGTTTTTT.

The CDR3 spells CASSKAEPGGGGGYNEQFF. In nucleotides, the CDR3 is TGTGCCAGCAGCAAAGCGGAGCCCGGGGGGGGCGGTGGTTATAATGAGCAGTTCTTC. V is TRBV21-1 and J is TRBJ2-1; the D call of TRBD2 is as the table states it, not checked on the DNA. TRBV21-1 is a documented pseudogene. The CDR3 loop spans 19 amino acids.

V is TRBV5-1 and J is TRBJ1-2; 8 bases map to TRBD1. Germline V gene lookup returns CDR1 SGHRS and CDR2 YFSETQ. The CDR3 is 15 amino acids. V trimming: 6 bases; J trimming: 0 bases; junction bases outside the gene matches: 7. The CDR3 spells CASKISGGSNYGYTF. The CDR3 DNA follows: TGCGCCAGCAAAATCTCAGGGGGCTCTAACTATGGCTACACCTTC.

This chain joins TRBV5-1 and TRBJ1-2; D uncertain. V lost 3 bases to trimming and J lost 6 bases, with 9 bases between them. This CDR3 is built from 12 residues. CDR1 and CDR2 from the germline V gene are SGHRS and YFSETQ. The CDR3 reads CASSSLTDGYTF. The CDR3, as DNA: TGCGCCAGCAGCTCCTTGACGGATGGCTACACCTTC. The full variable domain, completed using reference TRBV5-1 and TRBJ1-2, is KAGVTQTPRYLIKTRGQQVTLSCSPISGHRSVSWYQQTPGQGLQFLFEYFSETQRNKGNFPGRFSGRQFSNSRSEMNVSTLELGDSALYLCASSSLTDGYTFGSGTRLTVV.

The V and J genes are TRBV5-1 and TRBJ1-1, with 7 bases lining up with TRBD1. The germline V gene has CDR1 SGHRS and CDR2 YFSETQ. CDR3 length: 14 amino acids. J gave up 1 base and V 4 bases, and 4 bases lay outside the gene matches. CDR3 loop: CASSAGTANTEAFF. In nucleotides, the CDR3 is TGCGCCAGCAGCGCCGGGACAGCGAACACTGAAGCTTTCTTT.

This rearrangement joins TRBV12-5 to TRBJ2-3, with 9 positions matching TRBD2. V shed 0 bases and J 4 bases; nucleotides not matched to a gene: 11. Germline CDR1 LGHNT, CDR2 FRNRAP. The length of the CDR3 is 18 residues. The CDR3, as DNA: TGTGCTAGTGGTTTGGTCGCCTTTGGCGGGAGGGTCCCAGATACGCAGTATTTT. Its translation: CASGLVAFGGRVPDTQYF.

The rearrangement uses TRBV2 and TRBJ2-5; 7 bases align to TRBD2. The germline gives CDR1 SNHLY, CDR2 FYNNEI. The CDR3 is made up of 15 amino acids. The trim removed 2 bases at V and 2 bases at J, leaving 5 bases unmatched. The CDR3 DNA reads TGTGCCAGCAGTGAACAGGGACTATCACAAGAGACCCAGTACTTC. It specifies CASSEQGLSQETQYF.

The chain employs TRBV6-5 and TRBJ1-6; D is unclear. V was shortened by 2 bases and J by 8 bases, with 10 bases between the two germline ends. Germline values: CDR1 MNHEY, CDR2 SVGAGI. The length of the CDR3 is 14 residues. CDR3 coding DNA: TGTGCCAGCAGTTACGCCCGAGGTGATTCACCCCTCCACTTT. Protein: CASSYARGDSPLHF.

The chain employs TRBV3-1 (or the pseudogene TRBV3-2) and TRBJ2-5; D unclear. From germline, CDR1 is LGHDT and CDR2 YNNKEL (reference sequence). Trimming pared 4 bases from V and 2 bases from J, leaving 2 bases between. This CDR3 contains 11 residues. This CDR3 is CASSLQETQYF. The CDR3 region has the DNA TGTGCCAGCAGCCTTCAAGAGACCCAGTACTTC.